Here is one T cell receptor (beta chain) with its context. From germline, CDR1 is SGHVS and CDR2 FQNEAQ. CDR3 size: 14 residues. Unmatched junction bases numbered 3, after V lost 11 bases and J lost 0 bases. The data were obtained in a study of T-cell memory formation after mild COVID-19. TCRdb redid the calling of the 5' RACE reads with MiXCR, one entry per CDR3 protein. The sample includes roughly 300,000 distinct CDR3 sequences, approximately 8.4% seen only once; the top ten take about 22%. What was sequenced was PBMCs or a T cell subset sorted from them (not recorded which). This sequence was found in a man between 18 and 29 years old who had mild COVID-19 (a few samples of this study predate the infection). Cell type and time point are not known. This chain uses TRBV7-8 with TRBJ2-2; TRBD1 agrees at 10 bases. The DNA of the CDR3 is TGTGCCGGGACAGGGGAGGCGAACACCGGGGAGCTGTTTTTT. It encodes CAGTGEANTGELFF.